In this sample, the clone carrying this TCR beta chain turned up a few times. The data were taken from a study of blood T cell repertoires in COVID-19. Study-level background: COVID-19 samples collected from the United States, Italy and Spain covered acute and convalescent phases. T cells, B-cell-depleted T cells, or PBMCs provided the cDNA or gDNA that served as material.

Source study methods: Estimation of nucleated cell counts relied on the amplification of reference gene primers. Produced via immunoSEQ multiplex PCR; TCRdb's table is partial and in-frame only. The DNA was the basis for D and trimming; V, J and clone size are from that table. Of 100,000 or so clones in the sample, 85% were seen once. Germline V CDR1 and CDR2: SGHNT, YYREEE (reference sequence). This CDR3 has 15 residues. V shed 4 bases, J shed 1 base, and the junction held 5 bases outside the gene matches. The chain carries TRBV5-4 and TRBJ1-1; 9 nucleotides line up with TRBD1. The sample was peripheral blood. The sequence derives from a man between 60 and 75 years old with acute or convalescent COVID-19. This chain's CDR3 is CASSPRTGENTEAFF. The CDR3, as DNA: TGTGCCAGCAGCCCCAGGACAGGGGAGAACACTGAAGCTTTCTTT. The complete variable domain, with remaining parts taken from reference TRBV5-4 and TRBJ1-1, reads ETGVTQSPTHLIKTRGQQVTLRCSSQSGHNTVSWYQQALGQGPQFIFQYYREEENGRGNFPPRFSGLQFPNYSSELNVNALELDDSALYLCASSPRTGENTEAFFGQGTRLTVV.